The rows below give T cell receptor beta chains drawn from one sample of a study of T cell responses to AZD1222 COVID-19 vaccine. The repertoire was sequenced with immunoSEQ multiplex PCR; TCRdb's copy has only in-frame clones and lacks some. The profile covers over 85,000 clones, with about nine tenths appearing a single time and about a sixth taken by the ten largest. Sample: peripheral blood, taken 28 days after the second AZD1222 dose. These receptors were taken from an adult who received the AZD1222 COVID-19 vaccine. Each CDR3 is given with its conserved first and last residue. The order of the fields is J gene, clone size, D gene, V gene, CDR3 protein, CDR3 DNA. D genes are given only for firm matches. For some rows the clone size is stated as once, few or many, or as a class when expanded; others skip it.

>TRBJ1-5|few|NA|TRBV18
CASSPGRDQPQHF
TGTGCCAGCTCACCGGGGAGGGATCAGCCCCAGCATTTT
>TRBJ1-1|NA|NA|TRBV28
CASSLFQGKNTEAFF
TGTGCCAGCAGTTTATTCCAGGGGAAGAACACTGAAGCTTTCTTT
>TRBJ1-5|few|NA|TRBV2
CASSLGRASNQPQHF
TGTGCCAGCAGTTTGGGCAGGGCGAGCAATCAGCCCCAGCATTTT
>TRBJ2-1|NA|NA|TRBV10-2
CASSGPRKDNEQFF
TGCGCCAGCAGTGGGCCAAGAAAGGATAATGAGCAGTTCTTC
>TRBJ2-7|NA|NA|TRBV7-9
CASSLPSVYEQYF
TGTGCCAGCAGCTTACCGTCGGTCTACGAGCAGTACTTC
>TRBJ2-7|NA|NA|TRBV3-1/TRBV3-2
CASSPSIPGEQYF
TGTGCCAGCAGCCCCTCGATCCCCGGCGAGCAGTACTTC
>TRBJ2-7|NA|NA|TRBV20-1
CSASLSGAGSSYEQYF
TGCAGTGCTAGTTTATCCGGTGCCGGGAGCTCCTACGAGCAGTACTTC
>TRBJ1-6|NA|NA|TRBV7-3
CASSAGGGLGSPLHF
TGTGCCAGCAGCGCCGGCGGGGGGCTCGGCTCACCCCTCCACTTT
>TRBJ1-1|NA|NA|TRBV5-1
CASSLVLGQNTEAFF
TGCGCCAGCAGCTTGGTACTCGGGCAGAACACTGAAGCTTTCTTT
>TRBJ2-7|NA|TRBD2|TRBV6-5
CASSLSGREQYF
TGTGCCAGCAGCCTCTCCGGGAGGGAGCAGTACTTC
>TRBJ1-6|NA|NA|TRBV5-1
CASSRIQEGNSPLHF
TGCGCCAGCAGCAGAATACAGGAAGGCAATTCACCCCTCCACTTT
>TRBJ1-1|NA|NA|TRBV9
CASSAQGNTEAFF
TGTGCCAGCAGCGCTCAAGGAAACACTGAAGCTTTCTTT
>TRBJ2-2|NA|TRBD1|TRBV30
CAWSGGTGSQTGELFF
TGTGCCTGGAGTGGAGGGACAGGGAGTCAAACCGGGGAGCTGTTTTTT
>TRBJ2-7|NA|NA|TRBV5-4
CASSLPIADAYEQYF
TGTGCCAGCAGCTTGCCGATTGCAGATGCCTACGAGCAGTACTTC
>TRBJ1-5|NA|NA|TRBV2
CASSGGLSNQPQHF
TGTGCCAGCAGTGGAGGTCTTAGCAATCAGCCCCAGCATTTT
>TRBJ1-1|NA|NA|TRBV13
CASSSTEGGEAFF
TGTGCCAGCAGTTCCACCGAAGGGGGTGAAGCTTTCTTT
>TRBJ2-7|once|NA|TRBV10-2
CASSESRDNEQYF
TGCGCCAGCAGTGAGTCGAGGGACAACGAGCAGTACTTC
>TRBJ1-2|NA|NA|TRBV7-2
CASSLMGARGYTF
TGTGCCAGCAGCTTAATGGGAGCGAGGGGCTACACCTTC
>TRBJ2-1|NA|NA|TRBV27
CASSPMGEYDNEQFF
TGTGCCAGCAGTCCCATGGGGGAGTACGACAATGAGCAGTTCTTC
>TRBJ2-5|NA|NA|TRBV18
CASSRQETQYF
TGTGCCAGCTCACGCCAAGAGACCCAGTACTTC
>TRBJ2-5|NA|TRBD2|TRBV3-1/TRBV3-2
CASSYLGELAKETQYF
TGTGCCAGCAGCTACCTGGGGGAACTAGCGAAAGAGACCCAGTACTTC
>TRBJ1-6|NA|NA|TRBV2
CASRPDSGNSPLHF
TGTGCCAGCAGGCCTGACAGTGGAAATTCACCCCTCCACTTT
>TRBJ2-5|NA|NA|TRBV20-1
CSARGVETQYF
TGCAGTGCTAGAGGGGTAGAGACCCAGTACTTC
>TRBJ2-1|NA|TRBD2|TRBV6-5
CASSYATSGRGKFF
TGTGCCAGCAGTTACGCGACTAGCGGGAGGGGGAAGTTCTTC
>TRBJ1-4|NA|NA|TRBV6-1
CASSEALRGTTTNEKLFF
TGTGCCAGCAGTGAAGCGCTTCGTGGCACCACAACTAATGAAAAACTGTTTTTT
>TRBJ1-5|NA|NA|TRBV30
CAWSQGFVSNQPQHF
TGTGCCTGGTCACAGGGTTTTGTGAGCAATCAGCCCCAGCATTTT
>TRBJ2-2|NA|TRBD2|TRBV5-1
CASSFPSGVNTGELFF
TGCGCCAGCAGCTTTCCTAGCGGGGTAAACACCGGGGAGCTGTTTTTT
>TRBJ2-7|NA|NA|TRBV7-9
CASSHWRGPAPYEQYF
TGTGCCAGCAGCCATTGGAGGGGGCCGGCACCCTACGAGCAGTACTTC
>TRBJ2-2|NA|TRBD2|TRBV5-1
CASSLEASGSPGTGELFF
TGCGCCAGCAGCTTGGAGGCTAGCGGGAGCCCCGGCACCGGGGAGCTGTTTTTT
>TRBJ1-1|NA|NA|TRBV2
CASSDWGLDTEAFF
TGTGCCAGCAGTGACTGGGGCTTGGACACTGAAGCTTTCTTT
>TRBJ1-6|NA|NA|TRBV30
CAWSVSSMLALHF
TGTGCCTGGAGTGTCTCCAGTATGTTAGCCCTCCACTTT
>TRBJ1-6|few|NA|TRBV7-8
CASSPYRAYNSPLHF
TGTGCCAGCAGCCCATACAGGGCATATAATTCACCCCTCCACTTT
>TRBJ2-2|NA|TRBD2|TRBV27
CASSAYLGLAGGPGELFF
TGTGCCAGCAGTGCTTACCTTGGACTAGCGGGAGGGCCCGGGGAGCTGTTTTTT
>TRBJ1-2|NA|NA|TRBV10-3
CAIRKDAGLGGYTF
TGTGCCATCAGAAAGGACGCCGGGCTGGGGGGCTACACCTTC
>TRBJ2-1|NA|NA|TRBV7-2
CASSSDRTGTSYYNEQFF
TGTGCCAGCAGCTCCGATAGAACCGGGACATCCTACTACAATGAGCAGTTCTTC
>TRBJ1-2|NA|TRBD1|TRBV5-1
CASSLAQGANYGYTF
TGCGCCAGCAGCCTCGCACAGGGGGCTAACTATGGCTACACCTTC
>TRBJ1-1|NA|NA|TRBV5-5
CASSLTDEAFF
TGTGCCAGCAGCTTGACAGACGAAGCTTTCTTT
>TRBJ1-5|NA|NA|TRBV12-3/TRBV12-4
CASSRQGNQPQHF
TGTGCCAGCAGCAGGCAGGGCAACCAGCCCCAGCATTTT
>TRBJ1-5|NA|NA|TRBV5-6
CASSLGYSNQPQHF
TGTGCCAGCAGCTTGGGCTATAGCAATCAGCCCCAGCATTTT
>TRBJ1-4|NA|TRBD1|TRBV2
CASSLQGAGEKLFF
TGTGCCAGCAGTTTACAGGGGGCCGGTGAAAAACTGTTTTTT
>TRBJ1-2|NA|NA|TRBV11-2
CASRLFANLNYGYTF
TGTGCCAGCAGATTATTCGCGAATCTTAACTATGGCTACACCTTC
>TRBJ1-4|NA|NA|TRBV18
CASSEGGALNEKLFF
TGTGCCAGCTCCGAGGGGGGCGCACTTAATGAAAAACTGTTTTTT
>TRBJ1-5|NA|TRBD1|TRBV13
CASSADRDQPQHF
TGTGCCAGCAGCGCGGACAGGGATCAGCCCCAGCATTTT
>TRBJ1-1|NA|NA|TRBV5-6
CASSLATGGEAFF
TGTGCCAGCAGCTTGGCCACGGGCGGTGAAGCTTTCTTT
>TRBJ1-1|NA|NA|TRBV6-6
CASSYFSGGYEAFF
TGTGCCAGCAGTTACTTTAGCGGCGGCTATGAAGCTTTCTTT
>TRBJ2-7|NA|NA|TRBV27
CASSLQGTTYEQYF
TGTGCCAGCAGTTTACAGGGAACTACCTACGAGCAGTACTTC
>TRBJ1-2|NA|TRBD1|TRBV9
CASSVRTGGAGYTF
TGTGCCAGCAGCGTAAGGACAGGGGGCGCCGGCTACACCTTC
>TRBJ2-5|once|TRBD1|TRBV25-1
CASSDGQGTGQETQYF
TGTGCCAGCAGTGATGGACAGGGAACGGGCCAAGAGACCCAGTACTTC
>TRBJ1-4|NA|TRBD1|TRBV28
CASRPGTGGEKLFF
TGTGCCAGCAGGCCCGGGACAGGGGGTGAAAAACTGTTTTTT